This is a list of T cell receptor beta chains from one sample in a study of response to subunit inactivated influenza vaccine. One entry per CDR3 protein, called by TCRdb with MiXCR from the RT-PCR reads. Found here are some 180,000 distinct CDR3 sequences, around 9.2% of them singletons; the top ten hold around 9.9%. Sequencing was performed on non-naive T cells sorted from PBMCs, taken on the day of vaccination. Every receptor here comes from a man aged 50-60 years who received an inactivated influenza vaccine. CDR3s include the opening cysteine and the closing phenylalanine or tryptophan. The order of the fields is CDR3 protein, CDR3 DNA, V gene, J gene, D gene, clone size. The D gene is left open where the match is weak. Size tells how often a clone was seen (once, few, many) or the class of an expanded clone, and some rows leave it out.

cdr3_aa: CASSLWGQNTGELFF
cdr3_nt: TGTGCCAGCAGCCTATGGGGACAGAACACCGGGGAGCTGTTTTTT
v_call: TRBV7-2
j_call: TRBJ2-2
d_call: .
clone_size: many

cdr3_aa: CASSLGLAGKTDTQYF
cdr3_nt: TGTGCCAGCAGCTTGGGACTAGCGGGAAAGACAGATACGCAGTATTTT
v_call: TRBV7-9
j_call: TRBJ2-3
d_call: TRBD2
clone_size: few

cdr3_aa: CASSPLVDTGELFF
cdr3_nt: TGCGCCAGCAGCCCTCTAGTAGACACCGGGGAGCTGTTTTTT
v_call: TRBV5-1
j_call: TRBJ2-2
d_call: .
clone_size: .

cdr3_aa: CASSLAKSTPKQFF
cdr3_nt: TGTGCCAGCAGCTTGGCCAAGTCAACACCAAAGCAGTTCTTC
v_call: TRBV5-4
j_call: TRBJ2-1
d_call: .
clone_size: many

cdr3_aa: CASSAQMRGTGNTIYF
cdr3_nt: TGTGCCAGCAGTGCCCAAATGCGGGGGACTGGAAACACCATATATTTT
v_call: TRBV6-1
j_call: TRBJ1-3
d_call: .
clone_size: .

cdr3_aa: CASSFPIYRGGPDTQYF
cdr3_nt: TGTGCCAGCAGTTTCCCCATTTACCGGGGGGGCCCAGATACGCAGTATTTT
v_call: TRBV6-2/TRBV6-3
j_call: TRBJ2-3
d_call: TRBD2
clone_size: .

cdr3_aa: CASSPVGSRYEQYF
cdr3_nt: TGTGCCAGCAGCCCCGTAGGTAGCCGGTACGAGCAGTACTTC
v_call: TRBV7-9
j_call: TRBJ2-7
d_call: .
clone_size: many

cdr3_aa: CASSQSEISETQYF
cdr3_nt: TGTGCCAGCAGCCAAAGCGAAATTTCCGAGACCCAGTACTTC
v_call: TRBV3-1
j_call: TRBJ2-5
d_call: .
clone_size: few

cdr3_aa: CATAVGTSGFYEQYF
cdr3_nt: TGCGCCACCGCTGTCGGGACTAGCGGGTTCTACGAGCAGTACTTC
v_call: TRBV5-1
j_call: TRBJ2-7
d_call: TRBD2
clone_size: many

cdr3_aa: CASSGQSGGWETQYF
cdr3_nt: TGTGCCAGCAGTGGCCAGTCAGGGGGCTGGGAGACCCAGTACTTC
v_call: TRBV2
j_call: TRBJ2-5
d_call: TRBD1
clone_size: few

cdr3_aa: CAWGTGGTDTQYF
cdr3_nt: TGTGCCTGGGGGACAGGGGGTACAGATACGCAGTATTTT
v_call: TRBV30
j_call: TRBJ2-3
d_call: TRBD1
clone_size: .

cdr3_aa: CSASKPETQYF
cdr3_nt: TGCAGTGCTTCTAAACCAGAGACCCAGTACTTC
v_call: TRBV20-1
j_call: TRBJ2-5
d_call: .
clone_size: few

cdr3_aa: CASSQGLTLYGYTF
cdr3_nt: TGTGCCAGCAGCCAAGGGCTAACTCTCTATGGCTACACCTTC
v_call: TRBV3-1
j_call: TRBJ1-2
d_call: .
clone_size: few

cdr3_aa: CASSPLRNTEAFF
cdr3_nt: TGTGCCAGCAGTCCTCTCCGGAACACTGAAGCTTTCTTT
v_call: TRBV14
j_call: TRBJ1-1
d_call: .
clone_size: .

cdr3_aa: CSLEAGNSYEQYF
cdr3_nt: TGCAGCCTTGAAGCAGGGAACAGCTACGAGCAGTACTTC
v_call: TRBV29-1
j_call: TRBJ2-7
d_call: .
clone_size: .

cdr3_aa: CSARETGRRNQPQHF
cdr3_nt: TGCAGTGCTAGAGAGACAGGGAGGAGGAATCAGCCCCAGCATTTT
v_call: TRBV20-1
j_call: TRBJ1-5
d_call: TRBD1
clone_size: once

cdr3_aa: CSAMPAGLAPGGQFF
cdr3_nt: TGCAGTGCTATGCCCGCGGGACTGGCCCCGGGGGGGCAGTTCTTC
v_call: TRBV20-1
j_call: TRBJ2-1
d_call: TRBD2
clone_size: .

cdr3_aa: CSARDLLAGVPHEQFF
cdr3_nt: TGCAGTGCTAGAGATCTTCTAGCGGGAGTCCCTCATGAGCAGTTCTTC
v_call: TRBV20-1
j_call: TRBJ2-1
d_call: TRBD2
clone_size: .

cdr3_aa: CASSLGPTNTGELFF
cdr3_nt: TGTGCCAGCAGCTTGGGGCCGACGAACACCGGGGAGCTGTTTTTT
v_call: TRBV5-6
j_call: TRBJ2-2
d_call: .
clone_size: many

cdr3_aa: CASQTGLGIKNTEAFF
cdr3_nt: TGTGCCAGCCAAACGGGTTTGGGGATCAAAAACACTGAAGCTTTCTTT
v_call: TRBV6-1
j_call: TRBJ1-1
d_call: .
clone_size: few

cdr3_aa: CSARAGGSGGVKVEQYF
cdr3_nt: TGCAGTGCTAGAGCCGGGGGTAGCGGGGGTGTGAAAGTCGAGCAGTACTTC
v_call: TRBV20-1
j_call: TRBJ2-7
d_call: TRBD2
clone_size: many

cdr3_aa: CASSYLSGGPAYEQYF
cdr3_nt: TGTGCCAGCAGTTATCTTAGCGGGGGACCCGCCTACGAGCAGTACTTC
v_call: TRBV6-2/TRBV6-3
j_call: TRBJ2-7
d_call: TRBD2
clone_size: .

cdr3_aa: CASRRWDTNEKLFF
cdr3_nt: TGTGCCAGCAGACGATGGGATACTAATGAAAAACTGTTTTTT
v_call: TRBV12-3/TRBV12-4
j_call: TRBJ1-4
d_call: .
clone_size: .

cdr3_aa: CAWSRDRTLRLREKLFF
cdr3_nt: TGTGCCTGGAGCCGGGACAGGACTTTGAGGCTTCGTGAAAAACTGTTTTTT
v_call: TRBV30
j_call: TRBJ1-4
d_call: TRBD1
clone_size: few

cdr3_aa: CASRGETNEKLFF
cdr3_nt: TGTGCCAGTAGGGGGGAAACTAATGAAAAACTGTTTTTT
v_call: TRBV9
j_call: TRBJ1-4
d_call: .
clone_size: .

cdr3_aa: CASSFSSGGPLKEETQYF
cdr3_nt: TGTGCCAGCAGCTTTTCTAGCGGGGGGCCGCTAAAAGAAGAGACCCAGTACTTC
v_call: TRBV11-2
j_call: TRBJ2-5
d_call: TRBD2
clone_size: few

cdr3_aa: CASSLARLETQYF
cdr3_nt: TGTGCCAGCAGCTTAGCCAGATTAGAGACCCAGTACTTC
v_call: TRBV7-2
j_call: TRBJ2-5
d_call: .
clone_size: few

cdr3_aa: CASSFTGGPSYEQYF
cdr3_nt: TGTGCCAGCAGCTTTACAGGGGGTCCCTCCTACGAGCAGTACTTC
v_call: TRBV7-2
j_call: TRBJ2-7
d_call: TRBD1
clone_size: .